This TCR beta chain was captured in a study of identical twins. Germline values: CDR1 LNHNV, CDR2 YYDKDF (reference sequence). V lost 0 bases and J 3 bases, leaving 12 bases between the germline ends. The CDR3 is 15 residues long. MiXCR was run by TCRdb on the 5' RACE reads, yielding one entry per CDR3 protein. Among hundreds of thousands of distinct CDR3 sequences listed, roughly 20% were seen once. General study results and limits: Donors were not followed over many years; analysis was cross-sectional.

This clonotype was detected a few times. Its antigen remains unknown. The donor group consisted entirely of healthy Caucasians. This sample was also put to use in a study of T cells expressing NK-cell markers. That paper adds: An anti-gamma-delta TCR antibody confined sorting to alpha-beta TCR T cells across several of the experiments. These clonotypes, the leaders elsewhere, also led the CD3+CD56-NKG2C+ fraction in several donors.

The rearrangement joins TRBV15 to TRBJ2-7, with a possible D match to TRBD2 (5 bases). The receptor comes from a woman between 18 and 30 years old in good health. The sample was PBMCs. CDR3 nucleotide sequence: TGTGCCACCAGCAGAGATAAGAGTAGCGACTACGAGCAGTACTTC. The encoded protein is CATSRDKSSDYEQYF.